What follows are 31 T cell receptor beta chains derived from one specimen sequenced in a study of blood T cell repertoires in COVID-19. Generated by immunoSEQ multiplex PCR, the TCRdb table keeps only in-frame clones and is missing some. Among 80,000 to 100,000 clones, approximately 86% were seen once, and the ten largest hold under 13%. The sample was peripheral blood. These receptors were taken from a man aged 50-59 years with acute or convalescent COVID-19.

The J gene is TRBJ2-2, the V gene TRBV19, with 7 positions matching TRBD2. J was trimmed by 5 bases and V by 7 bases; bases with no gene match: 13. The CDR3 runs 16 residues. CDR1 is LNHDA and CDR2 is SQIVND in the germline V gene (reference sequence). CDR3 nucleotides: TGTGCCAGTACCAATCTAGCGGCCGTGGGGACCGGGGAGCTGTTTTTT. Its protein product is CASTNLAAVGTGELFF.

The chain recombines TRBV27 with TRBJ2-3; 8 nucleotides match TRBD1. The CDR3 spans 15 residues. V was pared by 6 bases and J by 0 bases, with 5 bases of the junction left unmatched. Germline CDR1 reads MNHEY; CDR2 reads SMNVEV (reference sequence). The CDR3 region has the DNA TGTGCCAGCAGATCCAGGGGGCTCAGCACAGATACGCAGTATTTT. It yields the protein CASRSRGLSTDTQYF.

The V and J genes are TRBV6-5 and TRBJ1-2; 9 nucleotides line up with TRBD1. V was pared by 6 bases and J by 5 bases, with 7 bases of the junction left unmatched. Germline V gene lookup returns CDR1 MNHEY and CDR2 SVGAGI. The CDR3 has 14 residues. The CDR3, as DNA: TGTGCCAGCAGCCAAACAGGGGGCAGGTATGGCTACACCTTC. It translates to CASSQTGGRYGYTF.

The DNA of the CDR3 is TGTGCCTGGAGTGCTCCGGGACAGGGGGCTTACGAGCAGTACTTC. This gives the protein CAWSAPGQGAYEQYF. The chain couples TRBV30 to TRBJ2-7; 12 nucleotides match TRBD1. The CDR3 covers 15 residues. The V gene end was trimmed by 1 base and the J gene end by 4 bases; junction bases not matched to a gene: 5. The germline gives CDR1 GTSNPN, CDR2 SVGIG (reference sequence).

V is TRBV27 and J is TRBJ2-6; 15 bases align to TRBD2. Germline trimming cut 9 bases from V and 1 base from J; bases unmatched to any gene: 4. CDR3 length equals 17 residues. Germline V gives CDR1 MNHEY, CDR2 SMNVEV (reference sequence). The CDR3 coding sequence is TGTGCCAGTCGGACTAGCGGGAGGGAATCTGGGGCCAACGTCCTGACTTTC. This gives the protein CASRTSGRESGANVLTF.

J is TRBJ1-2 and V is TRBV24-1; tentatively, D is TRBD1 (5 bases). This CDR3 spans 14 amino acids. The V end was cut by 1 base, the J end by 4 bases, with 9 bases between. Germline V gives CDR1 KGHDR, CDR2 SFDVKD. CDR3 sequence (DNA): TGTGCCACCAGTGATTTATACAGGCCCTATGGCTACACCTTC. Translated: CATSDLYRPYGYTF.

The chain couples TRBV19 to TRBJ2-3, with a possible D match to TRBD2 (6 bases). From germline, CDR1 is LNHDA and CDR2 SQIVND (reference sequence). The V end was cut by 0 bases, the J end by 3 bases, with 10 bases between. The CDR3 runs 15 residues. The chain's CDR3 is CASSIDLAGTDTQYF. CDR3 nucleotides: TGTGCCAGTAGTATAGATCTCGCGGGGACAGATACGCAGTATTTT.

The chain combines TRBV20-1 with TRBJ1-2; TRBD1 matches 9 bases. Germline CDR1 reads DFQATT; CDR2 reads SNEGSKA (reference sequence). V lost 6 bases and J lost 7; bases outside the gene matches: 3. This CDR3 is built from 11 residues. This chain's CDR3 is CSAWTGAGYTF. The CDR3 nucleotides read TGCAGTGCGTGGACAGGGGCTGGCTACACCTTC.

The chain couples TRBV21-1 to TRBJ2-7; TRBD2 was called by the table and not checked on the DNA. TRBV21-1 is a known pseudogene. The CDR3 length is 18 residues. CDR3 sequence (DNA): TGTGCCAGCAGCAAGGAACTAGCGGGAGGGCCCATAACCTACGAGCAGTACTTC. This sequence encodes CASSKELAGGPITYEQYF.

This chain joins TRBV6-5 and TRBJ1-2, with D possibly TRBD1 on 6 matching bases. The CDR3 runs to 15 residues. The germline V gene encodes CDR1 MNHEY and CDR2 SVGAGI. The germline V and J ends were trimmed by 2 bases and 4 bases, with 14 bases remaining between them. CDR3 nucleotides: TGTGCCAGCAGTTACCCCGGACAGCAGTTCTATGGCTACACCTTC. It encodes CASSYPGQQFYGYTF.

DNA for the CDR3: TGTGCCAGCAGCTTATACGGGAGAGCCAATGAGCAGTTCTTC. Residues: CASSLYGRANEQFF. This sequence joins TRBV7-9 and TRBJ2-1; tentatively, D is TRBD2 (6 bases). Germline V gene data show CDR1 as SEHNR and CDR2 as FQNEAQ (reference sequence). V dropped 2 bases and J dropped 6 bases, with 11 bases sitting between them. CDR3 size: 14 residues.

This chain uses TRBV12-3 or TRBV12-4 with TRBJ1-1, with a tentative D call TRBD1 (6 bases). V gave up 2 bases and J gave up 11 bases, with 12 bases separating them. This CDR3 contains 12 residues. In DNA form, the CDR3 reads TGTGCCAGCAGTTTAATGTCAGGGGAGGCTTTCTTT. Protein sequence: CASSLMSGEAFF.

J is TRBJ2-4 and V is TRBV5-1; 10 positions match TRBD1. The V gene end was trimmed by 4 bases and the J gene end by 0 bases; junction bases not matched to a gene: 10. Germline lookup yields CDR1 SGHRS and CDR2 YFSETQ. The CDR3 has 18 amino acids. The CDR3 sequence is CASSPGQGGGIAKNIQYF. The DNA for the CDR3 is TGCGCCAGCAGCCCCGGACAGGGGGGCGGGATAGCCAAAAACATTCAGTACTTC.

CDR3 protein: CASSALTGQNTEAFF. In nucleotides, the CDR3 is TGCGCCAGCAGCGCTCTGACAGGGCAAAACACTGAAGCTTTCTTT. V gene TRBV5-1 combines with J gene TRBJ1-1; TRBD1 aligns across 7 bases. CDR3 length: 15 amino acids. J lost 2 bases, V lost 4 bases, and 8 bases had no gene match. Germline CDR1 reads SGHRS; CDR2 reads YFSETQ.

The V gene is TRBV24-1, the J gene TRBJ1-1; 7 bases are a match to TRBD1. The CDR3 contains 17 residues. Germline assignment: CDR1 KGHDR and CDR2 SFDVKD. The J segment lost 2 bases and the V segment lost 9 bases, leaving 17 bases of the junction unmatched. CDR3 DNA sequence: TGTGCCACCGGTCCGGGACAGATACTTTTTGCCAACACTGAAGCTTTCTTT. Translating it yields CATGPGQILFANTEAFF.

The chain links TRBV27 to TRBJ2-7; tentatively, D is TRBD2 (7 bases). Trimming left V 2 bases short and J 2 bases short, with 19 bases between. The CDR3 has 17 residues. The germline CDR1 and CDR2 sequences are MNHEY and SMNVEV (reference sequence). The CDR3 nucleotides read TGTGCCAGCAGTTTAAGGACCGAGGGAGGGGGGACCTACGAGCAGTACTTC. Translation gives CASSLRTEGGGTYEQYF.

The chain joins TRBV19 to TRBJ1-1; D is unclear. Germline CDR1 reads LNHDA; CDR2 reads SQIVND (reference sequence). The CDR3 is 14 residues long. The V gene lost 3 bases and the J gene lost 4 bases, with 12 bases spanning the gap. The CDR3 region is CASSMSGFGTEAFF. The CDR3 region has the DNA TGTGCCAGTAGTATGTCGGGGTTCGGCACTGAAGCTTTCTTT. The full variable domain, with the rest looked up from reference TRBV19 and TRBJ1-1, is DGGITQSPKYLFRKEGQNVTLSCEQNLNHDAMYWYRQDPGQGLRLIYYSQIVNDFQKGDIAEGYSVSREKKESFPLTVTSAQKNPTAFYLCASSMSGFGTEAFFGQGTRLTVV.

The CDR3 coding sequence is TGTGCCAGCACTTTAGGGACAGGGGGCGAGCAGTACTTC. As protein: CASTLGTGGEQYF. J is TRBJ2-7 and V is TRBV7-9; 11 nucleotides match TRBD1. V dropped 7 bases and J dropped 6; count of bases not matched to a gene: 5. This CDR3 comprises 13 residues. The V gene's germline CDR1 is SEHNR and CDR2 FQNEAQ (reference sequence).

The chain links TRBV11-3 to TRBJ2-7; D may be TRBD1 (8 bases). V gave up 5 bases and J gave up 1 base, with 15 bases separating them. The CDR3 is 15 residues long. CDR1 is SGHNT, CDR2 YENEEA, per germline. The CDR3 DNA follows: TGTGCCAGCAGCCCCACAGGGGGGGTGTCCTACGAGCAGTACTTC. Protein sequence: CASSPTGGVSYEQYF.

V gene TRBV9 combines with J gene TRBJ1-5, with 11 positions matching TRBD1. The CDR3 extends over 15 amino acids. V lost 4 bases and J lost 6; bases outside the gene matches: 6. Germline V gene lookup returns CDR1 SGDLS and CDR2 YYNGEE. In DNA, the CDR3 is TGTGCCAGCAGCACGGGACAGGGGGAGGGTCAGCCCCAGCATTTT. Its protein is CASSTGQGEGQPQHF.

This chain links TRBV28 with TRBJ1-4, with a weak D call TRBD1 (6 bases). CDR3 size: 12 residues. Germline lookup yields CDR1 MDHEN and CDR2 SYDVKM. This CDR3 is CAVDSVNEKLFF. The CDR3 nucleotides read TGTGCAGTGGACAGCGTTAATGAAAAACTGTTTTTT.

This sequence joins TRBV5-6 and TRBJ2-1; 7 positions match TRBD2. Losses at the gene ends were 4 bases for V and 0 bases for J; bases not matched to a gene: 7. This CDR3 contains 16 residues. Germline V gene data show CDR1 as SGHDT and CDR2 as YYEEEE. The CDR3 here is CASSPLAARSYNEQFF. For the CDR3, the DNA is TGTGCCAGCAGCCCTCTAGCGGCACGCTCCTACAATGAGCAGTTCTTC.

This chain links TRBV11-2 with TRBJ1-6; 8 bases fit TRBD1. The CDR3 spans 14 residues. Germline assignment: CDR1 SGHAT and CDR2 FQNNGV. The V segment lost 2 bases and the J segment 10 bases; nucleotides outside the gene matches: 4. This CDR3 is CASSLQGAKSPLHF. The CDR3, as DNA: TGTGCCAGCAGCTTACAGGGGGCGAAATCACCCCTCCACTTT.

The CDR3 here is CASQEDYGYTF. In DNA form, the CDR3 reads TGTGCCAGTCAAGAGGACTATGGCTACACCTTC. The chain employs TRBV19 and TRBJ1-2; D gene unclear. The CDR3 runs to 11 residues. Trimming stripped 8 bases from V and 3 bases from J, with 7 bases between. Germline CDR1 and CDR2: LNHDA and SQIVND (reference sequence).

This rearrangement joins TRBV6-2 or TRBV6-3 to TRBJ2-6; D unclear. Germline V gene data show CDR1 as MNHEY and CDR2 as SVGEGT. The CDR3 is made up of 11 amino acids. Trimming pared 2 bases from V and 11 bases from J, leaving 4 bases between. The CDR3 loop reads CASSYLDVLTF. The CDR3 nucleotides are TGTGCCAGCAGTTACCTCGACGTCCTGACTTTC.

The J gene is TRBJ2-2, the V gene TRBV5-8; possibly TRBD2 for D (6 bases). Germline V gives CDR1 SGHTS, CDR2 YDEGEE. The CDR3 spans 17 residues. V was trimmed by 5 bases and J by 6 bases, leaving 23 bases between them. CDR3 loop: CASRFTPGTVVSGELFF. DNA of the CDR3: TGTGCCAGCAGGTTTACGCCAGGGACTGTTGTTTCCGGGGAGCTGTTTTTT.

The genes are TRBV10-1 and TRBJ2-2, with D perhaps TRBD1 (5 bases). This CDR3 region has 16 residues. Germline loops: CDR1 WNHNN, CDR2 SYGVQD (reference sequence). V lost 3 bases, J lost 0 bases, and 11 bases lay in between. The CDR3 bases are TGCGCCAGCAGTGATCCAGGGTCAGCGAACACCGGGGAGCTGTTTTTT. Protein sequence: CASSDPGSANTGELFF.

The rearrangement links TRBV27 to TRBJ2-7; TRBD2 aligns across 11 bases. This CDR3 has 15 amino acids. V shed 3 bases, J shed 0 bases, and the junction held 1 base outside the gene matches. Germline lookup yields CDR1 MNHEY and CDR2 SMNVEV (reference sequence). The CDR3 sequence: CASSFTSGGSYEQYF. CDR3 DNA sequence: TGTGCCAGCAGTTTCACTAGCGGGGGCTCCTACGAGCAGTACTTC.

The genes are TRBV6-6 and TRBJ2-1, with TRBD2 matching over 11 bases. Trimming removed 6 bases from V and 2 bases from J; junction bases left unmatched: 3. The V gene's germline CDR1 is MNHNY and CDR2 SVGAGI (reference sequence). The CDR3 runs 15 residues. The DNA of the CDR3 is TGTGCCAGCAGGTTAGCGGGAGGGACCTACAATGAGCAGTTCTTC. Protein: CASRLAGGTYNEQFF.

Comment on this clone: Distinct nucleotide sequences in the sample also encode this CDR3. CDR3 loop: CASSLTKNTGELFF. The CDR3 DNA sequence: TGCGCCAGCAGTTTAACTAAGAACACCGGGGAGCTGTTTTTT. The chain employs TRBV5-1 and TRBJ2-2; D remains ambiguous. Per germline, CDR1 SGHRS and CDR2 YFSETQ. This CDR3 comprises 14 residues. The V and J ends lost 5 bases and 1 base respectively, with 9 bases between them.

This clone was counted a few times. The chain combines TRBV7-9 with TRBJ2-7; 7 nucleotides line up with TRBD1. Germline CDR1 SEHNR, CDR2 FQNEAQ (reference sequence). The CDR3 is made up of 15 amino acids. The V segment lost 4 bases and the J segment 2 bases; nucleotides outside the gene matches: 8. The CDR3 region is CASSSLQGTPYEQYF. In DNA form, the CDR3 reads TGTGCCAGCAGCTCCCTACAGGGGACCCCCTACGAGCAGTACTTC. The whole variable domain, filled in from reference TRBV7-9 and TRBJ2-7, reads DTGVSQNPRHKITKRGQNVTFRCDPISEHNRLYWYRQTLGQGPEFLTYFQNEAQLEKSRLLSDRFSAERPKGSFSTLEIQRTEQGDSAMYLCASSSLQGTPYEQYFGPGTRLTVT.